This passage covers 25 T cell receptor beta chains from one sample sequenced in a study of siplizumab effects on memory and regulatory T cells. Clones were sequenced by immunoSEQ multiplex PCR, and TCRdb holds only the in-frame ones, with some missing. The data show 85,000 to 130,000 clones, about 93% seen once. Sequencing was done on a sample of Tregs sorted from blood. These receptors originate from a human donor in good health.

This chain connects TRBV18 to TRBJ2-7; 10 bases align to TRBD1. Germline trimming cut 3 bases from V and 3 bases from J; bases unmatched to any gene: 2. Germline V gene sequence: CDR1 KGHSH, CDR2 LQKENI. This CDR3 comprises 14 residues. As DNA, the CDR3 is TGTGCCAGCTCACCGGGACAGGGGTACTACGAGCAGTACTTC. Translated, it gives CASSPGQGYYEQYF.

The chain is built from TRBV7-8 and TRBJ2-2; 7 bases map to TRBD1. The germline gives CDR1 SGHVS, CDR2 FQNEAQ. V was pared by 5 bases and J by 2 bases, with 8 bases of the junction left unmatched. This CDR3 comprises 16 residues. CDR3 DNA sequence: TGTGCCAGCAGCCCCAGGACAGGCGAAAACACCGGGGAGCTGTTTTTT. This sequence encodes CASSPRTGENTGELFF.

The chain links TRBV11-3 to TRBJ2-7; a weak D match, TRBD1 (6 bases). V lost 1 base, J lost 2 bases, and 9 bases lay in between. The CDR3 contains 14 residues. The germline V gene encodes CDR1 SGHNT and CDR2 YENEEA. The CDR3 loop is CASSLGQGPYEQYF. CDR3 sequence (DNA): TGTGCCAGCAGCTTAGGGCAGGGGCCCTACGAGCAGTACTTC.

The CDR3: CASSLYGAGAVDTQYF. CDR3 DNA sequence: TGTGCCAGCAGCCTTTACGGGGCGGGAGCAGTAGATACGCAGTATTTT. The chain is built from TRBV7-9 and TRBJ2-3; 7 nucleotides align to TRBD2. J was trimmed by 5 bases and V by 5 bases; bases with no gene match: 13. The CDR3 covers 16 residues. The germline V gene encodes CDR1 SEHNR and CDR2 FQNEAQ (reference sequence). Variable domain in full (rest from reference TRBV7-9 and TRBJ2-3): DTGVSQNPRHKITKRGQNVTFRCDPISEHNRLYWYRQTLGQGPEFLTYFQNEAQLEKSRLLSDRFSAERPKGSFSTLEIQRTEQGDSAMYLCASSLYGAGAVDTQYFGPGTRLTVL.

This clone was detected only a few times. V gene TRBV5-1 combines with J gene TRBJ1-1; 11 nucleotides agree with TRBD1. V gave up 2 bases and J gave up 5 bases; unmatched junction bases: 2. Germline values: CDR1 SGHRS, CDR2 YFSETQ. CDR3 length: 14 amino acids. The CDR3 DNA follows: TGCGCCAGCAGCTTTGGACAGGGGGCTACTGAAGCTTTCTTT. Its translation is CASSFGQGATEAFF. The variable domain in full, completed from reference TRBV5-1 and TRBJ1-1, reads KAGVTQTPRYLIKTRGQQVTLSCSPISGHRSVSWYQQTPGQGLQFLFEYFSETQRNKGNFPGRFSGRQFSNSRSEMNVSTLELGDSALYLCASSFGQGATEAFFGQGTRLTVV.

The chain couples TRBV5-6 to TRBJ1-5, with D tentatively TRBD1 (5 bases). Between the trimmed V and J ends, which lost 4 bases and 1 base, there was a span of 12 bases. The CDR3 is 15 residues long. CDR1 and CDR2 from the germline V gene are SGHDT and YYEEEE. The CDR3 loop reads CASSLMGVSNQPQHF. CDR3 in DNA: TGTGCCAGCAGCCTAATGGGGGTCAGCAATCAGCCCCAGCATTTT.

The CDR3 loop is CASSSLRGFSANEQFF. CDR3 sequence (DNA): TGTGCCAGCAGCTCTTTGCGGGGATTCTCGGCGAATGAGCAGTTCTTC. The V and J genes are TRBV7-6 and TRBJ2-1; D possibly corresponds to TRBD2 (6 bases). The V gene lost 4 bases and the J gene lost 7 bases, with 20 bases spanning the gap. This CDR3 has 16 residues. CDR1 and CDR2 from the germline V gene are SGHVS and FNYEAQ.

The V gene is TRBV5-4, the J gene TRBJ1-6; tentative D call: TRBD1 (6 bases). The CDR3 runs to 14 residues. Trimming removed 4 bases at V and 10 bases at J, with 15 bases between. Per germline, CDR1 SGHNT and CDR2 YYREEE (reference sequence). The CDR3 loop is CASSPGRGNSPLHF. In DNA, the CDR3 is TGTGCCAGCAGCCCGGGGAGGGGGAACTCACCCCTCCACTTT.

About this clone itself: One end of the junction fails to match germline, which may point to a read error. V usage is TRBV30 and J usage is TRBJ2-1, with a possible D match to TRBD1 (6 bases). The V gene's germline CDR1 is GTSNPN and CDR2 SVGIG (reference sequence). CDR3 size: 11 residues. CDR3 DNA sequence: TGTGCCTGGAGATGGGACAAGGAGCAGTTCTTC. Protein: CAWRWDKEQFF.

The chain has TRBV5-1 and TRBJ2-2, with 8 nucleotides matching TRBD2. The germline gives CDR1 SGHRS, CDR2 YFSETQ. The CDR3 spans 16 residues. The trim removed 4 bases at V and 6 bases at J, leaving 11 bases unmatched. The CDR3 DNA sequence: TGCGCCAGCAGCCCGCGACTAGCGTCTGGTGCCGGGGAGCTGTTTTTT. Translation gives CASSPRLASGAGELFF. Complete variable domain (other parts from reference TRBV5-1 and TRBJ2-2): KAGVTQTPRYLIKTRGQQVTLSCSPISGHRSVSWYQQTPGQGLQFLFEYFSETQRNKGNFPGRFSGRQFSNSRSEMNVSTLELGDSALYLCASSPRLASGAGELFFGEGSRLTVL.

This rearrangement joins TRBV10-3 to TRBJ2-1; D unclear. The CDR3 totals 12 residues. V lost 7 bases to trimming and J lost 6 bases, with 10 bases between them. Germline loops: CDR1 ENHRY, CDR2 SYGVKD. In DNA form, the CDR3 reads TGTGCCATCAAGGCGCCTAGCAATGAGCAGTTCTTC. Residues: CAIKAPSNEQFF.

V and J are TRBV19 and TRBJ1-1; no clear D gene. The CDR3 is 13 amino acids. V was trimmed by 5 bases and J by 3 bases, leaving 10 bases between them. The germline V gene encodes CDR1 LNHDA and CDR2 SQIVND (reference sequence). This CDR3 reads CASSELRDTEAFF. The CDR3 DNA sequence: TGTGCCAGTAGTGAGTTGCGGGACACTGAAGCTTTCTTT.

CDR3 region: CASSRLGGLNEKLFF. Here the CDR3 DNA reads TGTGCCAGCAGCCGTCTCGGGGGTTTAAATGAAAAACTGTTTTTT. This chain uses TRBV5-6 with TRBJ1-4; D possibly corresponds to TRBD1 (5 bases). The CDR3 loop spans 15 amino acids. The V end was cut by 4 bases, the J end by 5 bases, with 15 bases between. Germline V gene lookup returns CDR1 SGHDT and CDR2 YYEEEE.

The chain recombines TRBV5-1 with TRBJ1-6; TRBD1 is a possible D gene (5 bases). Trimming cost V 4 bases and J 9 bases, with 20 bases left between them. The CDR3 has 16 residues. Looked up from germline, CDR1 is SGHRS and CDR2 is YFSETQ. The CDR3: CASSPRGYGLGSPLHF. The CDR3 DNA reads TGCGCCAGCAGCCCAAGGGGCTACGGACTCGGTTCACCCCTCCACTTT. The full variable domain, with the rest looked up from reference TRBV5-1 and TRBJ1-6, is KAGVTQTPRYLIKTRGQQVTLSCSPISGHRSVSWYQQTPGQGLQFLFEYFSETQRNKGNFPGRFSGRQFSNSRSEMNVSTLELGDSALYLCASSPRGYGLGSPLHFGNGTRLTVT.

The CDR3, as DNA: TGCGCCAGCAGCTTATCATTTACCACAGATACGCAGTATTTT. Translating gives CASSLSFTTDTQYF. The J gene is TRBJ2-3, the V gene TRBV5-1; D ambiguous. Trimming removed 2 bases from V and 2 bases from J, with 9 bases in between. The CDR3 is made up of 14 amino acids. Germline loops: CDR1 SGHRS, CDR2 YFSETQ.

The chain joins TRBV19 to TRBJ1-6, with unresolved D. Germline V gene data show CDR1 as LNHDA and CDR2 as SQIVND (reference sequence). This CDR3 region has 15 residues. The ends were cut back, 5 bases at V and 0 bases at J, with 8 bases in the middle. The CDR3 DNA reads TGTGCCAGTAGTGAAGGGAGCTCCTATAATTCACCCCTCCACTTT. Its translation is CASSEGSSYNSPLHF. The full variable domain, rest sourced from reference TRBV19 and TRBJ1-6, is DGGITQSPKYLFRKEGQNVTLSCEQNLNHDAMYWYRQDPGQGLRLIYYSQIVNDFQKGDIAEGYSVSREKKESFPLTVTSAQKNPTAFYLCASSEGSSYNSPLHFGNGTRLTVT.

The V gene is TRBV10-2, the J gene TRBJ1-4; the D is unclear. This CDR3 has 14 residues. V was trimmed by 0 bases and J by 6 bases, leaving 8 bases between them. Germline assignment: CDR1 WSHSY and CDR2 SAAADI. This CDR3 is CASSESGGYEKLFF. The CDR3 DNA is TGCGCCAGCAGTGAGTCAGGAGGGTATGAAAAACTGTTTTTT.

This rearrangement joins TRBV30 to TRBJ1-4; D not certain. The germline V and J ends were trimmed by 2 bases and 5 bases, with 12 bases remaining between them. The CDR3 has 14 residues. Per germline, CDR1 GTSNPN and CDR2 SVGIG (reference sequence). CDR3 amino acids: CAWSWERPNEKLFF. CDR3 sequence (DNA): TGTGCCTGGAGTTGGGAGCGACCGAATGAAAAACTGTTTTTT.

V is TRBV6-5 and J is TRBJ1-5; D gene uncertain. V lost 5 bases and J 4 bases, leaving 12 bases between the germline ends. This CDR3 region has 14 residues. CDR1 MNHEY and CDR2 SVGAGI come from the germline V gene. CDR3 coding DNA: TGTGCCAGCAGTGGGATAATGAAAAATCAGCCCCAGCATTTT. Amino acid sequence: CASSGIMKNQPQHF.

The chain links TRBV5-6 to TRBJ1-1, with D possibly TRBD1 on 6 matching bases. This CDR3 is 15 amino acids long. The V and J ends lost 5 bases and 2 bases respectively, with 16 bases between them. In germline, CDR1 is SGHDT, CDR2 YYEEEE. The CDR3 bases are TGTGCCAGCAGACCAGGGACAATAAGAAACACTGAAGCTTTCTTT. Translating gives CASRPGTIRNTEAFF. Variable domain in full (rest from reference TRBV5-6 and TRBJ1-1): DAGVTQSPTHLIKTRGQQVTLRCSPKSGHDTVSWYQQALGQGPQFIFQYYEEEERQRGNFPDRFSGHQFPNYSSELNVNALLLGDSALYLCASRPGTIRNTEAFFGQGTRLTVV.

The genes are TRBV7-9 and TRBJ2-7, with D uncertain. Trimming cost V 5 bases and J 6 bases, with 11 bases left between them. Germline-derived CDR1 and CDR2 are SEHNR and FQNEAQ (reference sequence). CDR3 length: 12 amino acids. CDR3 sequence (DNA): TGTGCCAGCAGCCCCGTAGGGTCCGAGCAGTACTTC. Protein sequence: CASSPVGSEQYF. Full variable domain (missing parts from reference TRBV7-9 and TRBJ2-7): DTGVSQNPRHKITKRGQNVTFRCDPISEHNRLYWYRQTLGQGPEFLTYFQNEAQLEKSRLLSDRFSAERPKGSFSTLEIQRTEQGDSAMYLCASSPVGSEQYFGPGTRLTVT.

The chain couples TRBV6-6 to TRBJ1-4; D not certain. The CDR3 is 15 residues long. Germline V lookup: CDR1 MNHNY, CDR2 SVGAGI (reference sequence). Trimming took 7 bases from V and 5 from J, leaving 17 bases between them. CDR3 DNA: TGTGCCAGCACCCAGGTCCCTGATTCCAATGAAAAACTGTTTTTT. Its protein is CASTQVPDSNEKLFF.

The chain uses TRBV9 and TRBJ2-7; 8 bases fit TRBD1. The germline CDR1 and CDR2 sequences are SGDLS and YYNGEE. V lost 3 bases to trimming and J lost 3 bases; unmatched junction nucleotides: 8. The CDR3 sequence is 15 residues long. The CDR3 DNA sequence: TGTGCCAGCAGCGCCCGGACAGGGACCTTCTACGAGCAGTACTTC. This codes for CASSARTGTFYEQYF.

The J gene is TRBJ1-2, the V gene TRBV5-5, with 8 nucleotides matching TRBD1. This CDR3 is built from 15 residues. Germline CDR1 is SGHKS and CDR2 is YYEKEE (reference sequence). V shed 4 bases, J shed 4 bases, and the junction held 9 bases outside the gene matches. CDR3 region: CASSIGTGFSYGYTF. As DNA, the CDR3 is TGTGCCAGCAGCATAGGGACAGGATTTTCCTATGGCTACACCTTC.

This rearrangement joins TRBV5-1 to TRBJ2-7; TRBD2 aligns across 14 bases. CDR1 and CDR2 (germline): SGHRS, YFSETQ. J lost 3 bases, V lost 7 bases, and 6 bases had no gene match. The CDR3 loop spans 15 amino acids. Written as DNA, the CDR3 is TGCGCCAGCTGTCCCGGGACTAGCGGGAGCTACGAGCAGTACTTC. Protein: CASCPGTSGSYEQYF.